The 31 T cell receptor beta chains listed next were all sequenced from one sample in a study of vaccination and CD4 T cells after COVID-19. Oncomine TCR Beta short-read sequencing was applied to DNA from cultured CD4+ T cells. TCRdb used MiXCR to reprocess the PCR reads, holding one entry per CDR3 protein. The sample shows about 9,000 distinct CDR3 sequences, approximately 58% of them seen only once. These TCRs' antigens remain unknown. The treatment here: approximately nine-day PBMC culture with coronavirus spike peptide pools or control peptides (ViraFEST assay). The specimen was CD4+ T cells from blood, cultured in vitro. The source is a human donor who had recovered from COVID-19.

On this clonotype: A much larger clonotype is one base distant, so this may be a read error. The rearrangement uses TRBV10-3 and TRBJ2-7; tentatively, D is TRBD1 (5 bases). Trimming left V 11 bases short and J 5 bases short, with 16 bases between. The germline V gene encodes CDR1 ENHRY and CDR2 SYGVKD. The length of the CDR3 is 12 residues. The CDR3 region is CASRETAHEQYF. CDR3 DNA: TGTGCCTCCAGGGAAACAGCCCACGAGCAGTACTTC.

The chain joins TRBV6-1 to TRBJ2-7; D may be TRBD2 (6 bases). This CDR3 region has 13 residues. Trimming left V 11 bases short and J 0 bases short, with 14 bases between. Germline CDR1 is MNHNS and CDR2 is SASEGT. The CDR3 here is CAVRDSGSYEQYF. In DNA, the CDR3 is TGTGCCGTTCGGGACTCCGGCTCCTACGAGCAGTACTTC.

V usage is TRBV20-1 and J usage is TRBJ1-5, with D possibly matching TRBD1 (5 bases). V was clipped by 5 bases and J by 6 bases, with 14 bases between them. CDR1 is DFQATT, CDR2 SNEGSKA, per germline (reference sequence). This CDR3 has 13 residues. CDR3 sequence (DNA): TGCAGTGCTCCCGGGGAGGGACTTCAGCCCCAGCATTTT. Its translation: CSAPGEGLQPQHF.

The V gene is TRBV29-1, the J gene TRBJ1-1, with D possibly matching TRBD1 (5 bases). Germline lookup yields CDR1 SQVTM and CDR2 ANQGSEA. The CDR3 length is 12 residues. V was pared by 2 bases and J by 5 bases, with 9 bases between. CDR3: CSVELEGTEAFF. The CDR3 DNA reads TGCAGCGTTGAATTGGAGGGGACTGAAGCTTTCTTT.

The V and J genes are TRBV7-2 and TRBJ1-2, with TRBD1 matching over 8 bases. This CDR3 is 14 amino acids long. Germline trimming cut 5 bases from V and 5 bases from J; bases unmatched to any gene: 7. Germline loops: CDR1 SGHTA, CDR2 FQGNSA. The CDR3 nucleotides are TGTGCCAGCAGCCCGGACAGGGAACCATATGGCTACACCTTC. Translating gives CASSPDREPYGYTF.

The V and J genes are TRBV28 and TRBJ1-2; D is unclear. The germline V gene has CDR1 MDHEN and CDR2 SYDVKM. The CDR3 spans 16 residues. V dropped 2 bases and J dropped 4 bases, with 17 bases sitting between them. As DNA, the CDR3 is TGTGCCAGCAGTTTACCAGGTCTTCGGGGATTCTATGGCTACACCTTC. Its translation: CASSLPGLRGFYGYTF.

This clonotype was detected only a few times. The rearrangement links TRBV15 to TRBJ2-5, with no clear D. Trimming took 0 bases from V and 9 from J, leaving 11 bases between them. The length of the CDR3 is 13 residues. Germline lookup yields CDR1 LNHNV and CDR2 YYDKDF (reference sequence). This chain's CDR3 is CATSREAQDSQYF. CDR3 DNA: TGTGCCACCAGCAGAGAAGCGCAGGATTCCCAGTACTTC.

CDR3 amino acids: CSVPPGQHNTEAFF. The CDR3 DNA sequence: TGCAGTGTCCCCCCCGGACAACATAACACTGAAGCTTTCTTT. The V and J genes are TRBV20-1 and TRBJ1-1; D possibly corresponds to TRBD1 (5 bases). Germline loops: CDR1 DFQATT, CDR2 SNEGSKA (reference sequence). V shed 7 bases and J shed 2 bases, with 17 bases lying between them. CDR3 length: 14 residues.

The CDR3 sequence is CASSPDRRGYTF. Written as DNA, the CDR3 is TGTGCCAGCAGTCCGGACAGGCGGGGCTACACCTTC. This chain joins TRBV6-1 and TRBJ1-2; 7 positions agree with TRBD1. Per germline, CDR1 MNHNS and CDR2 SASEGT. Unmatched junction bases numbered 5, after V lost 5 bases and J lost 8 bases. The CDR3 totals 12 residues.

This clonotype was counted between two and nine times. The V gene is TRBV15, the J gene TRBJ2-7; 12 bases are shared with TRBD1. Trimming at V came to 5 bases and at J to 2 bases, leaving 1 base not matched to a gene. The CDR3 length is 14 residues. Per the germline V gene, CDR1 is LNHNV and CDR2 is YYDKDF (reference sequence). CDR3 amino acids: CATSGDRGPYEQYF. CDR3 nucleotides: TGTGCCACCAGCGGGGACAGGGGGCCCTACGAGCAGTACTTC.

The table lists this clonotype with a few counts. This chain joins TRBV28 and TRBJ1-5; D unclear. In germline, CDR1 is MDHEN, CDR2 SYDVKM. This CDR3 has 12 residues. V lost 8 bases and J 6 bases, leaving 11 bases between the germline ends. DNA of the CDR3: TGTGCCAGCGGAGGAGAACGTCAGCCCCAGCATTTT. Translated: CASGGERQPQHF.

V and J are TRBV20-1 and TRBJ2-7; no firm D call. V lost 0 bases, J lost 3 bases, and 9 bases lay in between. This CDR3 has 13 residues. Germline values: CDR1 DFQATT, CDR2 SNEGSKA (reference sequence). CDR3 bases: TGCAGTGCTAGAGATGTACAACACTACGAGCAGTACTTC. This sequence encodes CSARDVQHYEQYF.

This clonotype was observed a handful of times. This chain joins TRBV20-1 and TRBJ1-5, with TRBD1 identical over 7 bases. The V and J ends lost 1 base and 2 bases, in that order; junction bases with no gene match: 5. The CDR3 spans 15 residues. Germline V CDR1 and CDR2: DFQATT, SNEGSKA (reference sequence). CDR3 coding DNA: TGCAGTGCTAGAGTACGACAGGGCGGCAATCAGCCCCAGCATTTT. Protein sequence: CSARVRQGGNQPQHF.

V gene TRBV7-9 combines with J gene TRBJ2-7; D is unclear. The germline V and J ends were trimmed by 8 bases and 3 bases, with 11 bases remaining between them. The germline V gene has CDR1 SEHNR and CDR2 FQNEAQ (reference sequence). The CDR3 has 12 residues. CDR3 sequence reads: CASAQNHYEQYF. In DNA, the CDR3 is TGTGCCAGCGCACAGAACCACTACGAGCAGTACTTC. Filled out from reference TRBV7-9 and TRBJ2-7, the complete variable domain reads DTGVSQNPRHKITKRGQNVTFRCDPISEHNRLYWYRQTLGQGPEFLTYFQNEAQLEKSRLLSDRFSAERPKGSFSTLEIQRTEQGDSAMYLCASAQNHYEQYFGPGTRLTVT.

The CDR3 region is CASSLALLNADTQYF. CDR3 bases: TGTGCCAGCAGCTTAGCTCTACTGAACGCAGATACGCAGTATTTT. V is TRBV7-2 and J is TRBJ2-3; no clear D gene. The V and J ends lost 0 bases and 4 bases respectively, with 11 bases between them. In germline, CDR1 is SGHTA, CDR2 FQGNSA. CDR3 length: 15 amino acids.

There are a few counts of this clonotype. For the CDR3, the DNA is TGTGCCACCAGCAGGGGTAGCGGGAGCGCCTCCTACGAGCAGTACTTC. Translation: CATSRGSGSASYEQYF. The chain couples TRBV15 to TRBJ2-7; 9 bases agree with TRBD2. CDR1 LNHNV and CDR2 YYDKDF come from the germline V gene (reference sequence). J gave up 0 bases and V 3 bases, and 6 bases lay outside the gene matches. This CDR3 spans 16 amino acids.

Note on this clonotype: A read error may account for a junction end that differs from germline. The V gene is TRBV7-2, the J gene TRBJ2-1; 8 bases are shared with TRBD2. The CDR3 covers 13 residues. Germline V gene lookup returns CDR1 SGHTA and CDR2 FQGNSA. The CDR3 DNA reads as TGTGCCAGCAGCGTATTGACTAGCGTGGCTAGCCACTTC. Amino acid sequence: CASSVLTSVASHF.

The chain employs TRBV20-1 and TRBJ1-1; 8 positions agree with TRBD1. V lost 5 bases and J lost 5; bases outside the gene matches: 10. This CDR3 has 14 residues. Germline CDR1 and CDR2: DFQATT and SNEGSKA (reference sequence). CDR3 region: CSAVRTRGRTEAFF. The CDR3 nucleotides read TGCAGTGCTGTTCGAACCAGGGGGCGAACTGAAGCTTTCTTT.

This clonotype was picked up a small number of times. The chain uses TRBV15 and TRBJ2-5; 8 positions agree with TRBD2. The CDR3 sequence is 15 residues long. Per the germline V gene, CDR1 is LNHNV and CDR2 is YYDKDF (reference sequence). Losses at the gene ends were 0 bases for V and 1 base for J; bases not matched to a gene: 1. In DNA, the CDR3 is TGTGCCACCAGCAGAGATCGGGGGGGCCAAGAGACCCAGTACTTC. It codes for CATSRDRGGQETQYF. The full variable domain, completed using reference TRBV15 and TRBJ2-5, is DAMVIQNPRYQVTQFGKPVTLSCSQTLNHNVMYWYQQKSSQAPKLLFHYYDKDFNNEADTPDNFQSRRPNTSFCFLDIRSPGLGDTAMYLCATSRDRGGQETQYFGPGTRLLVL.

The J gene is TRBJ1-2, the V gene TRBV7-9, with D perhaps TRBD1 (6 bases). V was shortened by 1 base and J by 6 bases, with 12 bases between the two germline ends. Germline CDR1 reads SEHNR; CDR2 reads FQNEAQ (reference sequence). The CDR3 contains 14 residues. The CDR3 spells CASSLDNRQDGYTF. The CDR3 DNA follows: TGTGCCAGCAGCTTAGACAACCGACAGGATGGCTACACCTTC.

In this sample, this clonotype turned up a few times. The J gene is TRBJ2-7, the V gene TRBV6-1, with D tentatively TRBD2 (6 bases). There are 13 residues in the CDR3. The germline CDR1 and CDR2 sequences are MNHNS and SASEGT. Trimming cost V 10 bases and J 1 base, with 14 bases left between them. DNA of the CDR3: TGTGCCACCTCCGGGGGTCCTTCCTACGAGCAGTACTTC. Amino acids: CATSGGPSYEQYF.

This chain uses TRBV6-1 with TRBJ2-7, with D unresolved. The germline V and J ends were trimmed by 1 base and 11 bases, with 9 bases remaining between them. CDR3 length equals 11 residues. Germline V gene lookup returns CDR1 MNHNS and CDR2 SASEGT. CDR3 nucleotide sequence: TGTGCCAGCAGTGAAGGTGGGGTGGAGTACTTC. This sequence encodes CASSEGGVEYF.

V usage is TRBV6-1 and J usage is TRBJ2-7; TRBD2 agrees at 7 bases. Germline values: CDR1 MNHNS, CDR2 SASEGT. The CDR3 has 13 residues. The J segment lost 6 bases and the V segment lost 2 bases, leaving 4 bases of the junction unmatched. Here the CDR3 DNA reads TGTGCCAGCAGTGAAATCGGGGGGAGCGAGCAGTACTTC. It codes for CASSEIGGSEQYF.

J is TRBJ2-1 and V is TRBV7-2; unclear D gene. The V gene lost 2 bases and the J gene lost 9 bases, with 5 bases spanning the gap. The CDR3 covers 11 residues. CDR1 is SGHTA and CDR2 is FQGNSA in the germline V gene. The CDR3 nucleotides are TGTGCCAGCAGCTTATTTAGTGAGCAGTTCTTC. Translating it yields CASSLFSEQFF.

This chain uses TRBV15 with TRBJ2-7; 11 positions agree with TRBD1. After removal of 3 bases from V and 1 base from J, the junction contained 2 bases not matched to a gene. CDR3 length: 15 amino acids. Germline V gene sequence: CDR1 LNHNV, CDR2 YYDKDF (reference sequence). For the CDR3, the DNA is TGTGCCACCAGCAGCGGGACAGGGGGGTCCTACGAGCAGTACTTC. Encoded protein: CATSSGTGGSYEQYF.

The chain couples TRBV15 to TRBJ2-5, with 7 positions matching TRBD2. After removal of 2 bases from V and 1 base from J, the junction contained 16 bases not matched to a gene. Looked up from germline, CDR1 is LNHNV and CDR2 is YYDKDF (reference sequence). CDR3 length equals 19 residues. The CDR3: CATSRLGLLGRVSQETQYF. CDR3 in DNA: TGTGCCACCAGCAGATTGGGGTTATTGGGGAGGGTCTCCCAAGAGACCCAGTACTTC.

The sample holds a few counts of this clonotype. The chain combines TRBV7-2 with TRBJ1-6, with 8 bases aligning to TRBD1. Germline CDR1 reads SGHTA; CDR2 reads FQGNSA. The CDR3 extends over 15 amino acids. V trimming: 6 bases; J trimming: 13 bases; junction bases outside the gene matches: 14. The CDR3 region has the DNA TGTGCCAGCAGGCCCCCGGCGCGACAGGGGAGGCCCCTCCACTTT. Translating gives CASRPPARQGRPLHF.

This sequence joins TRBV20-1 and TRBJ1-1; TRBD1 matches 7 bases. Trimming cost V 6 bases and J 4 bases; bases outside gene matches: 8. In germline, CDR1 is DFQATT, CDR2 SNEGSKA (reference sequence). The CDR3 extends over 13 amino acids. CDR3 loop: CSAPIRGFTEAFF. In DNA form, the CDR3 reads TGCAGTGCCCCCATCAGGGGGTTCACTGAAGCTTTCTTT.

This rearrangement joins TRBV20-1 to TRBJ1-2; 10 bases agree with TRBD1. With 2 bases clipped from V and 6 bases from J, the junction kept 9 bases outside the gene matches. Germline assignment: CDR1 DFQATT and CDR2 SNEGSKA (reference sequence). The CDR3 runs to 15 residues. CDR3: CSARPPTGGADGYTF. CDR3 DNA: TGCAGTGCTAGACCACCGACAGGGGGCGCGGATGGCTACACCTTC.

The J gene is TRBJ2-7, the V gene TRBV20-1; D uncertain. Trimming cost V 1 base and J 6 bases, with 16 bases left between them. Germline V gene sequence: CDR1 DFQATT, CDR2 SNEGSKA (reference sequence). The CDR3 length is 14 residues. This chain's CDR3 is CSARGASEFGEQYF. In DNA form, the CDR3 reads TGCAGTGCTAGAGGGGCGTCCGAGTTCGGCGAGCAGTACTTC.

The table lists this clonotype with a count of one. V is TRBV11-2 and J is TRBJ1-5; tentatively, D is TRBD1 (5 bases). V was cut by 5 bases and J by 3 bases, with 14 bases left in between. Per germline, CDR1 SGHAT and CDR2 FQNNGV. This CDR3 spans 15 amino acids. The chain's CDR3 is CASSPTATVNQPQHF. The CDR3 DNA sequence: TGTGCCAGCAGCCCGACAGCGACCGTCAATCAGCCCCAGCATTTT.